This TCR beta chain stems from a study of early T cells in non-severe SARS-CoV-2 infection (dated by TCRdb to about 2021). About the full investigation: Bulk RNA from unsorted whole blood was used for TCR sequencing, so alpha and beta chains could not be paired.

In this sample, this clonotype turned up a few times. Its antigen is not yet known. The record has no base qualities; no much larger clone is one base away. The trim is 3 bases for V and 2 bases for J, with a gap of 11 bases between the germline ends. From its cysteine to its phenylalanine, the CDR3 spans 14 amino acids. The sequence is cut down to CDR3 DNA, 42 bases in frame from base 1. The library came from 5' RACE. Instrument on record: NextSeq 500. To correct for sequencing error and PCR bias, the TCR library protocol tagged individual cDNA molecules with unique molecular identifiers. Both TCR alpha and beta chains were sequenced, and tight co-correlation was observed between alpha and beta sequence abundances in each sample. The authors processed their data as follows. V gene, J gene and CDR3 annotation of TCR sequences was performed with Decombinator V4. TCRs were defined as expanded if a significant change between any two time points was detected under a Poisson model with p below 0.0001. TCR abundances were normalised to the total number of TCRs sequenced per sample and expressed as counts per million. MAIT TCRs were defined by TRAV1-2 paired with TRAJ12, TRAJ20 or TRAJ33, and iNKT TCRs by TRAV10 paired with TRAJ18. A search of VDJdb, accessed on 1 November 2021, was run for TCRs annotated to CMV, EBV and SARS-CoV-2, with TCRs annotated for multiple antigens excluded. Using fastp at Q25 and MiXCR, TCRdb reprocessed the public reads and kept productive beta chains. Each CDR3 protein gets just one entry, which takes the most common genes and DNA from the rows behind it. It is TCRdb's table, rather than the study itself, that gives the V and J calls and clone size. This sample comprises approximately 65,000 distinct CDR3 sequences, about 11% of them detected only once. Around 6.4% of the sample goes to the ten largest clones.

Study-wide conclusions, independent of this receptor: VDJdb matching was skewed toward anti-spike CD8 responses and likely underestimated virus-specific expansions, missing private and CD4 specificities.

The study was a case-control design nested within a healthcare worker cohort in London, UK, with weekly nasopharyngeal swab PCR tests and blood sampling. Between 23 and 31 March 2020, the week of the UK lockdown, healthcare workers were enrolled and then followed up weekly for as long as 16 weeks. Here the chain combines TRBV23-1 and TRBJ2-7, with a weak D call of TRBD2 (6 bases match). TRBV23-1 is identified as an open reading frame with a role that is uncertain. This TCR derives from an adult who was a healthcare worker with PCR-confirmed SARS-CoV-2 infection or an uninfected control (not recorded which). Sequencing was done on a sample of whole blood. The DNA reads TGCGCCAGCAGTCAGGGGTGGGAGGCCTACGAGCAGTACTTC. This yields the protein CASSQGWEAYEQYF.